The 25 T cell receptor beta chains listed next were all sequenced from one sample in a study of a mutant IDH1 vaccine in newly diagnosed glioma. The time point here: week 35, safety follow-up. With topical imiquimod, each dose of the vaccine consisted of 300 ug of mutant IDH1 20-mer peptide. No cognate antigen is known for these TCRs. Sequenced by immunoSEQ multiplex PCR; TCRdb stores in-frame clones only, minus some. Of over 40,000 clones in the sample, around 81% are singletons; the top ten hold around 4.5%. Sequences were derived from PBMCs, sampled from a glioma patient whose treatment included an IDH1 peptide vaccine. The receptors were gathered from a woman in her thirties or forties with glioma. Some clones in this sample may be carry-over from other donors' samples.

The rearrangement links TRBV27 to TRBJ2-1, with D perhaps assigned TRBD1 or TRBD2 (5 bases each). Deletions cut 8 bases from V and 6 bases from J, with 14 bases between. The CDR3 runs to 13 residues. The V gene's germline CDR1 is MNHEY and CDR2 SMNVEV (reference sequence). The CDR3 nucleotides are TGTGCCAGCGGGCAAGGGGCGGGCAATGAGCAGTTCTTC. Its translation is CASGQGAGNEQFF.

The chain has TRBV18 and TRBJ2-1, with TRBD1 as a possible D gene (6 bases). Trimming cost V 3 bases and J 4 bases, with 10 bases left between them. The CDR3 covers 14 residues. Germline V CDR1 and CDR2: KGHSH, LQKENI. DNA of the CDR3: TGTGCCAGCTCACCCCAAGGACAGTACAATGAGCAGTTCTTC. Encoded protein: CASSPQGQYNEQFF. Supplemented by reference TRBV18 and TRBJ2-1, the full variable domain reads NAGVMQNPRHLVRRRGQEARLRCSPMKGHSHVYWYRQLPEEGLKFMVYLQKENIIDESGMPKERFSAEFPKEGPSILRIQQVVRGDSAAYFCASSPQGQYNEQFFGPGTRLTVL.

The chain links TRBV7-9 to TRBJ1-1, with 7 bases aligning to TRBD1. In germline, CDR1 is SEHNR, CDR2 FQNEAQ (reference sequence). Losses at the gene ends were 4 bases for V and 0 bases for J; bases not matched to a gene: 5. This CDR3 comprises 15 residues. The CDR3 coding sequence is TGTGCCAGCAGCTCCCGGGACAGCATGAACACTGAAGCTTTCTTT. It is translated as CASSSRDSMNTEAFF.

The chain couples TRBV5-4 to TRBJ2-7; D gene ambiguous. Germline V CDR1 and CDR2: SGHNT, YYREEE (reference sequence). This CDR3 spans 13 amino acids. V was clipped by 0 bases and J by 2 bases, with 6 bases between them. CDR3 amino acids: CASSLGTTYEQYF. DNA for the CDR3: TGTGCCAGCAGCTTGGGGACGACCTACGAGCAGTACTTC. Using reference TRBV5-4 and TRBJ2-7 for the parts outside the CDR3, the full variable domain is ETGVTQSPTHLIKTRGQQVTLRCSSQSGHNTVSWYQQALGQGPQFIFQYYREEENGRGNFPPRFSGLQFPNYSSELNVNALELDDSALYLCASSLGTTYEQYFGPGTRLTVT.

The chain is built from TRBV29-1 and TRBJ2-1; D is unclear. V was cut by 6 bases and J by 2 bases, with 17 bases left in between. Germline V gene data show CDR1 as SQVTM and CDR2 as ANQGSEA. This CDR3 has 15 amino acids. CDR3 DNA sequence: TGCAGCGTGATCTTATTAGGGTGGACCTACAATGAGCAGTTCTTC. It codes for CSVILLGWTYNEQFF.

This clone was seen only once. V gene TRBV4-2 combines with J gene TRBJ2-2; either TRBD1 or TRBD2 may fit D (5 bases each). The CDR3 extends over 18 amino acids. Germline lookup yields CDR1 LGHNA and CDR2 YNFKEQ. V dropped 4 bases and J dropped 3 bases, with 21 bases sitting between them. The CDR3 DNA follows: TGTGCCAGCAGCCCACTCCAACTTCCAGTGGGGGACACCGGGGAGCTGTTTTTT. Translating gives CASSPLQLPVGDTGELFF.

This sequence joins TRBV6-1 and TRBJ2-7; D remains ambiguous. V was pared by 4 bases and J by 4 bases, with 2 bases between. The length of the CDR3 is 10 residues. Per germline, CDR1 MNHNS and CDR2 SASEGT. In DNA, the CDR3 is TGTGCCAGCAGTGTTTACGAGCAGTACTTC. Encoded protein: CASSVYEQYF.

The genes are TRBV15 and TRBJ1-1; TRBD1 agrees at 7 bases. Germline assignment: CDR1 LNHNV and CDR2 YYDKDF (reference sequence). V shed 8 bases and J 1 base; nucleotides not matched to a gene: 10. The CDR3 sequence is 15 residues long. The CDR3 bases are TGTGCCACCGGACGAGGGGGCGAGGGGAACACTGAAGCTTTCTTT. It codes for CATGRGGEGNTEAFF.

This chain uses TRBV11-3 with TRBJ1-1; the D gene is possibly TRBD1 (5 bases). V lost 1 base and J lost 0, with 6 bases in between. CDR3 length equals 14 residues. CDR1 is SGHNT, CDR2 YENEEA, per germline. DNA for the CDR3: TGTGCCAGCAGCTTAGGGGACTTGAACACTGAAGCTTTCTTT. It codes for CASSLGDLNTEAFF.

The chain employs TRBV27 and TRBJ2-1; D gene ambiguous. Trimming removed 3 bases at V and 7 bases at J, with 4 bases between. Germline CDR1 and CDR2: MNHEY and SMNVEV (reference sequence). CDR3 length equals 11 residues. The DNA of the CDR3 is TGTGCCAGCAGTTTTTGGAATGAGCAGTTCTTC. Translating gives CASSFWNEQFF.

The chain links TRBV7-9 to TRBJ1-2, with a possible D match to TRBD1 (5 bases). From germline, CDR1 is SEHNR and CDR2 FQNEAQ (reference sequence). Trimming removed 0 bases from V and 8 bases from J, with 19 bases in between. This CDR3 comprises 16 residues. The CDR3, as DNA: TGTGCCAGCAGCTTAGCAGGACAACTCCAGCCGAGAGGCTACACCTTC. Its translation: CASSLAGQLQPRGYTF.

V and J are TRBV7-2 and TRBJ2-6, with unresolved D. The germline CDR1 and CDR2 sequences are SGHTA and FQGNSA. This CDR3 contains 16 residues. Trimming took 6 bases from V and 0 from J, leaving 12 bases between them. The CDR3 DNA follows: TGTGCCAGCAGTACCGGACGGAACTCTGGGGCCAACGTCCTGACTTTC. Translation gives CASSTGRNSGANVLTF.

The rearrangement links TRBV5-4 to TRBJ1-3; TRBD1 might be the D (5 bases). The CDR3 has 14 amino acids. CDR1 is SGHNT and CDR2 is YYREEE in the germline V gene (reference sequence). V lost 0 bases, J lost 2 bases, and 6 bases lay in between. The CDR3 protein is CASSLVGAGNTIYF. The CDR3, as DNA: TGTGCCAGCAGCTTGGTGGGGGCTGGAAACACCATATATTTT.

The chain employs TRBV19 and TRBJ1-1, with a weak D call TRBD1 (6 bases). The CDR3 sequence is 15 residues long. Trimming left V 8 bases short and J 0 bases short, with 16 bases between. Germline lookup yields CDR1 LNHDA and CDR2 SQIVND (reference sequence). The CDR3 sequence: CASSSGARMNTEAFF. CDR3 DNA: TGTGCCAGTTCCTCGGGGGCGAGAATGAACACTGAAGCTTTCTTT.

This rearrangement joins TRBV5-6 to TRBJ1-4; 7 nucleotides align to TRBD1. Germline CDR1 is SGHDT and CDR2 is YYEEEE. V lost 4 bases to trimming and J lost 2 bases; unmatched junction nucleotides: 5. CDR3 length equals 15 residues. The DNA of the CDR3 is TGTGCCAGCAGCCGGGGAGGGGGCACTAATGAAAAACTGTTTTTT. Protein product: CASSRGGGTNEKLFF.

Only one count was recorded for this clone. The V and J genes are TRBV4-3 and TRBJ2-7; 7 bases align to TRBD1. This CDR3 is 15 amino acids long. Germline V gene data show CDR1 as LGHNA and CDR2 as YSLEER. Germline trimming cut 5 bases from V and 1 base from J; bases unmatched to any gene: 8. The CDR3 protein is CASSTGTAASYEQYF. DNA for the CDR3: TGCGCCAGCAGCACCGGGACAGCAGCTTCCTACGAGCAGTACTTC.

The gene calls are TRBV14 and TRBJ1-6, with D tentatively TRBD1 (5 bases). CDR3 length: 15 residues. The ends were cut back, 1 base at V and 11 bases at J, with 15 bases in the middle. The germline CDR1 and CDR2 sequences are SGHDN and FVKESK. The chain's CDR3 is CASSQAITGTAPLHF. The CDR3 DNA reads as TGTGCCAGCAGCCAAGCCATAACCGGGACGGCACCCCTCCACTTT.

This chain's CDR3 is CASRAGGSYNEQFF. The CDR3 DNA sequence: TGTGCCAGTCGGGCGGGAGGCTCCTACAATGAGCAGTTCTTC. The V and J genes are TRBV19 and TRBJ2-1; TRBD2 aligns across 8 bases. Unmatched junction bases numbered 3, after V lost 8 bases and J lost 0 bases. Germline loops: CDR1 LNHDA, CDR2 SQIVND (reference sequence). The CDR3 is 14 amino acids.

The chain links TRBV30 to TRBJ1-1; no reliable D call. The length of the CDR3 is 14 residues. V was shortened by 0 bases and J by 2 bases, with 10 bases between the two germline ends. From germline, CDR1 is GTSNPN and CDR2 SVGIG (reference sequence). Here the CDR3 DNA reads TGTGCCTGGAGTGTACGGCACAGCAACACTGAAGCTTTCTTT. Its translation: CAWSVRHSNTEAFF.

The chain joins TRBV27 to TRBJ2-7; 9 positions agree with TRBD1. The CDR3 has 15 residues. V trimming: 0 bases; J trimming: 2 bases; junction bases outside the gene matches: 2. Germline V gene sequence: CDR1 MNHEY, CDR2 SMNVEV (reference sequence). The CDR3 spells CASSLSGQGTYEQYF. The DNA for the CDR3 is TGTGCCAGCAGTTTATCGGGACAGGGAACCTACGAGCAGTACTTC.

The J gene is TRBJ2-7, the V gene TRBV5-1, with 9 bases fitting TRBD2. Germline V gives CDR1 SGHRS, CDR2 YFSETQ. The V and J ends lost 0 bases and 6 bases, in that order; junction bases with no gene match: 1. This CDR3 spans 13 amino acids. The CDR3 sequence is CASSLGSGGEQYF. The CDR3 DNA reads TGCGCCAGCAGCTTGGGTAGCGGGGGCGAGCAGTACTTC. Based on the CDR3 plus reference TRBV5-1 and TRBJ2-7, the full variable domain is KAGVTQTPRYLIKTRGQQVTLSCSPISGHRSVSWYQQTPGQGLQFLFEYFSETQRNKGNFPGRFSGRQFSNSRSEMNVSTLELGDSALYLCASSLGSGGEQYFGPGTRLTVT.

This clone was observed a handful of times. The rearrangement links TRBV4-1 to TRBJ1-5; D gene ambiguous. The ends were cut back, 4 bases at V and 6 bases at J, with 10 bases in the middle. This CDR3 is built from 13 residues. Germline V gene lookup returns CDR1 MGHRA and CDR2 YSYEKL. The CDR3 loop is CASSLPGSQPQHF. CDR3 in DNA: TGCGCCAGCAGCCTCCCCGGTAGTCAGCCCCAGCATTTT.

This chain joins TRBV19 and TRBJ1-6; D possibly corresponds to TRBD1 (5 bases). CDR1 is LNHDA and CDR2 is SQIVND in the germline V gene (reference sequence). CDR3 length: 14 residues. The germline V and J ends were trimmed by 6 bases and 9 bases, with 15 bases remaining between them. This CDR3 reads CASSHGASTSPLHF. In DNA form, the CDR3 reads TGTGCCAGTAGCCATGGGGCCAGCACTTCACCCCTCCACTTT.

The V call is TRBV6-1, the J call TRBJ2-7, with D maybe TRBD2 (6 bases). Germline V gene data show CDR1 as MNHNS and CDR2 as SASEGT. CDR3 length equals 16 residues. V gave up 1 base and J gave up 3 bases, with 16 bases separating them. CDR3 sequence: CASSEEGRAGVYEQYF. CDR3 sequence (DNA): TGTGCCAGCAGTGAAGAGGGGAGAGCGGGCGTCTACGAGCAGTACTTC.

This clone came up a few times. This chain links TRBV25-1 with TRBJ2-3; the match to TRBD2 covers 10 bases. Germline V gene data show CDR1 as MGHDK and CDR2 as SYGVNS. The CDR3 loop spans 17 amino acids. Unmatched junction bases numbered 9, after V lost 5 bases and J lost 1 base. The chain's CDR3 is CASSPTPLAGGTDTQYF. CDR3 nucleotide sequence: TGTGCCAGCAGTCCCACGCCTCTAGCGGGAGGCACAGATACGCAGTATTTT.